One and the same sample provided the 22 T cell receptor beta chains below, sequenced in a study of shared clonotypes between healthy human individuals. Profiled with immunoSEQ multiplex PCR; TCRdb holds only in-frame clones, not every one. This table holds 1,500,000 or so clones, roughly 96% found once. Sample: naive CD4+ T cells sorted from blood. Regarding subset: CD45RA+ positively selected. The receptors here all came from a man aged 25 to 45 in good health.

This chain uses TRBV7-2 with TRBJ2-1; tentatively, D is TRBD2 (5 bases). The CDR3 has 16 amino acids. Trimming stripped 5 bases from V and 7 bases from J, with 21 bases between. Per germline, CDR1 SGHTA and CDR2 FQGNSA. The CDR3 loop is CASSPAGRTKANEQFF. The DNA of the CDR3 is TGTGCCAGCAGCCCGGCGGGTCGAACCAAAGCGAATGAGCAGTTCTTC.

This chain connects TRBV28 to TRBJ2-3; D might be TRBD1 (5 bases). CDR3 length: 15 amino acids. The germline CDR1 and CDR2 sequences are MDHEN and SYDVKM. The germline V and J ends were trimmed by 5 bases and 2 bases, with 14 bases remaining between them. The CDR3 here is CASSRPRQLTDTQYF. In DNA, the CDR3 is TGTGCCAGCAGTCGCCCCCGACAGCTCACAGATACGCAGTATTTT.

The chain has TRBV15 and TRBJ2-1; TRBD1 might be the D (6 bases). The germline V gene encodes CDR1 LNHNV and CDR2 YYDKDF (reference sequence). Trimming took off 4 bases at V and 15 bases at J, with 19 bases between the two ends. This CDR3 has 13 amino acids. CDR3 DNA sequence: TGTGCCACCAGCACCGGGGCAGGGGACCCCCCGTTCTTC. It encodes CATSTGAGDPPFF. The full variable domain, with the rest looked up from reference TRBV15 and TRBJ2-1, is DAMVIQNPRYQVTQFGKPVTLSCSQTLNHNVMYWYQQKSSQAPKLLFHYYDKDFNNEADTPDNFQSRRPNTSFCFLDIRSPGLGDTAMYLCATSTGAGDPPFFGPGTRLTVL.

The chain joins TRBV14 to TRBJ2-7; 8 bases align to TRBD1. With 2 bases clipped from V and 3 bases from J, the junction kept 9 bases outside the gene matches. The germline CDR1 and CDR2 sequences are SGHDN and FVKESK. CDR3 length: 16 residues. The CDR3 loop reads CASSQWQGARDYEQYF. The CDR3 coding sequence is TGTGCCAGCAGCCAATGGCAGGGGGCTAGGGACTACGAGCAGTACTTC. Together with reference TRBV14 and TRBJ2-7, the CDR3 gives the full variable domain: EAGVTQFPSHSVIEKGQTVTLRCDPISGHDNLYWYRRVMGKEIKFLLHFVKESKQDESGMPNNRFLAERTGGTYSTLKVQPAELEDSGVYFCASSQWQGARDYEQYFGPGTRLTVT.

V and J are TRBV28 and TRBJ1-1; D not resolved. Germline V gene sequence: CDR1 MDHEN, CDR2 SYDVKM. V lost 4 bases and J lost 3, with 12 bases in between. The CDR3 is 14 residues long. The CDR3 nucleotides read TGTGCCAGCAGTTACAAACGGGTTTACACTGAAGCTTTCTTT. Amino acid sequence: CASSYKRVYTEAFF. The variable domain in full, with the rest retrieved from reference TRBV28 and TRBJ1-1, is DVKVTQSSRYLVKRTGEKVFLECVQDMDHENMFWYRQDPGLGLRLIYFSYDVKMKEKGDIPEGYSVSREKKERFSLILESASTNQTSMYLCASSYKRVYTEAFFGQGTRLTVV.

The rearrangement uses TRBV15 and TRBJ2-1; D is tentatively TRBD1 or TRBD2 (5 bases each). V lost 2 bases and J 9 bases, leaving 23 bases between the germline ends. CDR1 is LNHNV, CDR2 YYDKDF, per germline (reference sequence). The CDR3 runs 17 residues. The CDR3: CATSRPDGVVSQGEQFF. For the CDR3, the DNA is TGTGCCACCAGCAGACCGGACGGGGTGGTGTCTCAGGGTGAGCAGTTCTTC.

V and J are TRBV18 and TRBJ2-2, with 7 bases matching TRBD1. The CDR3 runs to 16 residues. With 0 bases clipped from V and 1 base from J, the junction kept 2 bases outside the gene matches. The germline gives CDR1 KGHSH, CDR2 LQKENI. The chain's CDR3 is CASSPPGQWNTGELFF. CDR3 DNA: TGTGCCAGCTCACCACCGGGACAGTGGAACACCGGGGAGCTGTTTTTT.

This chain links TRBV5-1 with TRBJ1-4, with D perhaps TRBD1 (5 bases). Germline values: CDR1 SGHRS, CDR2 YFSETQ. Trimming stripped 3 bases from V and 3 bases from J, with 9 bases between. The CDR3 has 14 residues. DNA of the CDR3: TGCGCCAGCAGCTCGGGGACCTCTAATGAAAAACTGTTTTTT. As protein: CASSSGTSNEKLFF. Using reference TRBV5-1 and TRBJ1-4 for the parts outside the CDR3, the full variable domain is KAGVTQTPRYLIKTRGQQVTLSCSPISGHRSVSWYQQTPGQGLQFLFEYFSETQRNKGNFPGRFSGRQFSNSRSEMNVSTLELGDSALYLCASSSGTSNEKLFFGSGTQLSVL.

The chain is built from TRBV2 and TRBJ2-7; no firm D call. CDR3 size: 12 residues. CDR1 SNHLY and CDR2 FYNNEI come from the germline V gene. V was shortened by 5 bases and J by 4 bases, with 9 bases between the two germline ends. The CDR3 sequence: CASSTLGYEQYF. CDR3 nucleotides: TGTGCCAGCAGTACTCTGGGGTACGAGCAGTACTTC. Variable domain in full (rest from reference TRBV2 and TRBJ2-7): EPEVTQTPSHQVTQMGQEVILRCVPISNHLYFYWYRQILGQKVEFLVSFYNNEISEKSEIFDDQFSVERPDGSNFTLKIRSTKLEDSAMYFCASSTLGYEQYFGPGTRLTVT.

The V call is TRBV5-6, the J call TRBJ1-1; no firm D call. The germline V gene has CDR1 SGHDT and CDR2 YYEEEE. The CDR3 has 18 amino acids. The V and J ends lost 2 bases and 0 bases respectively, with 20 bases between them. The CDR3 nucleotides read TGTGCCAGCAGCTTTTCTCCGGGAGTAAACAGCCTGAACACTGAAGCTTTCTTT. It specifies CASSFSPGVNSLNTEAFF.

The rearrangement joins TRBV14 to TRBJ1-2; D not certain. Germline lookup yields CDR1 SGHDN and CDR2 FVKESK. V was shortened by 4 bases and J by 3 bases, with 12 bases between the two germline ends. This CDR3 is built from 14 residues. The CDR3 loop reads CASSPGRRDYGYTF. In DNA, the CDR3 is TGTGCCAGCAGCCCCGGCCGCCGGGACTATGGCTACACCTTC.

The chain carries TRBV2 and TRBJ2-5; no firm D call. The V and J ends lost 2 bases and 2 bases respectively, with 9 bases between them. The CDR3 spans 14 residues. CDR1 and CDR2 (germline): SNHLY, FYNNEI. The chain's CDR3 is CASSEFLGQETQYF. The CDR3 DNA is TGTGCCAGCAGTGAATTTCTGGGGCAAGAGACCCAGTACTTC.

CDR3 nucleotide sequence: TGCGCCAGCAGCGCGGGACTAGCGCCAAACAAGTGGGGAGAGACCCAGTACTTC. It is translated as CASSAGLAPNKWGETQYF. This chain connects TRBV5-1 to TRBJ2-5; 10 nucleotides agree with TRBD2. Germline assignment: CDR1 SGHRS and CDR2 YFSETQ. This CDR3 comprises 18 residues. J gave up 4 bases and V 4 bases, and 16 bases lay outside the gene matches.

The chain joins TRBV2 to TRBJ2-7, with 10 nucleotides matching TRBD1. The germline CDR1 and CDR2 sequences are SNHLY and FYNNEI. This CDR3 spans 14 amino acids. V shed 5 bases, J shed 1 base, and the junction held 2 bases outside the gene matches. CDR3 region: CASSPGQGSYEQYF. The DNA for the CDR3 is TGTGCCAGCAGTCCGGGACAGGGGTCCTACGAGCAGTACTTC.

This chain uses TRBV5-4 with TRBJ2-7; the D is unclear. Trimming stripped 3 bases from V and 7 bases from J, with 14 bases between. The CDR3 loop spans 13 amino acids. Germline CDR1 and CDR2: SGHNT and YYREEE (reference sequence). The CDR3 nucleotides read TGTGCCAGCAGCTCCCCCCCGCTCGTGGAGCAGTACTTC. This sequence encodes CASSSPPLVEQYF. Combining the CDR3 with reference TRBV5-4 and TRBJ2-7 gives the whole variable domain ETGVTQSPTHLIKTRGQQVTLRCSSQSGHNTVSWYQQALGQGPQFIFQYYREEENGRGNFPPRFSGLQFPNYSSELNVNALELDDSALYLCASSSPPLVEQYFGPGTRLTVT.

The gene calls are TRBV11-2 and TRBJ2-1; D is possibly TRBD1 (7 bases). The CDR3 extends over 17 amino acids. In germline, CDR1 is SGHAT, CDR2 FQNNGV. V was clipped by 3 bases and J by 2 bases, with 17 bases between them. Here the CDR3 DNA reads TGTGCCAGCAGCTTTCTCGGGGGACAGAGGACCTACAATGAGCAGTTCTTC. Amino acid sequence: CASSFLGGQRTYNEQFF.

The V call is TRBV6-5, the J call TRBJ2-3; TRBD2 matches 9 bases. Germline CDR1 is MNHEY and CDR2 is SVGAGI. Trimming at V came to 4 bases and at J to 6 bases, leaving 11 bases not matched to a gene. The CDR3 is 16 amino acids. This CDR3 is CASSFRSGSPGDTQYF. The CDR3 bases are TGTGCCAGCAGTTTCCGTAGCGGGAGTCCGGGGGATACGCAGTATTTT.

This CDR3 reads CASKLAGEKQETQYF. CDR3 DNA: TGCGCCAGCAAATTAGCGGGAGAGAAGCAAGAGACCCAGTACTTC. This rearrangement joins TRBV5-1 to TRBJ2-5; TRBD2 agrees at 9 bases. This CDR3 has 15 residues. With V trimmed by 6 bases and J by 2 bases, 8 bases remained unmatched. Germline assignment: CDR1 SGHRS and CDR2 YFSETQ.

The V call is TRBV6-1, the J call TRBJ1-2; no clear D. This CDR3 has 14 amino acids. The ends were cut back, 0 bases at V and 5 bases at J, with 10 bases in the middle. Germline CDR1 reads MNHNS; CDR2 reads SASEGT. The CDR3 loop is CASSEASWAYGYTF. Written as DNA, the CDR3 is TGTGCCAGCAGTGAAGCATCGTGGGCGTATGGCTACACCTTC.

The chain couples TRBV15 to TRBJ2-5; D is possibly TRBD1 (6 bases). V was trimmed by 8 bases and J by 5 bases, leaving 12 bases between them. CDR3 length: 12 amino acids. CDR1 is LNHNV and CDR2 is YYDKDF in the germline V gene (reference sequence). The CDR3 region is CATGTGRETQYF. In DNA, the CDR3 is TGTGCCACCGGTACAGGGCGGGAGACCCAGTACTTC.

This chain uses TRBV5-1 with TRBJ2-2; maybe TRBD1 (6 bases). CDR3 length: 12 residues. With 5 bases removed from V and 8 bases from J, the gap between germline ends came to 10 bases. CDR1 is SGHRS, CDR2 YFSETQ, per germline. The CDR3 nucleotides are TGCGCCAGCAGGGGAGACAGGGGGGAGCTGTTTTTT. It is translated as CASRGDRGELFF.

The chain combines TRBV28 with TRBJ1-4; D is uncertain. The CDR3 totals 14 residues. The germline CDR1 and CDR2 sequences are MDHEN and SYDVKM. Trimming removed 5 bases at V and 5 bases at J, with 12 bases between. The CDR3 sequence: CASSPSGLNEKLFF. The CDR3 bases are TGTGCCAGCAGTCCATCCGGGTTAAATGAAAAACTGTTTTTT.